The 28 T cell receptor beta chains presented below share a single source sample, sequenced in a study of cytomegalovirus exposure and HLA in healthy donors. Data came from immunoSEQ multiplex PCR; TCRdb stores just in-frame clones and leaves some out. The top ten hold approximately 3.5% of the sample, which has roughly 120,000 clones, around nine tenths seen once. The sample comprised PBMCs. Receptor source: a man younger than 45 in good health and CMV-seronegative.

The J gene is TRBJ2-1, the V gene TRBV5-5; D not resolved. CDR1 SGHKS and CDR2 YYEKEE come from the germline V gene (reference sequence). V lost 2 bases to trimming and J lost 9 bases, with 12 bases between them. This CDR3 has 13 residues. CDR3 in DNA: TGTGCCAGCAGCTTAGGAAGACTGGGTGAGCAGTTCTTC. Translated, it gives CASSLGRLGEQFF.

The rearrangement links TRBV7-6 to TRBJ2-5; 11 bases fit TRBD2. This CDR3 has 16 amino acids. The J segment lost 0 bases and the V segment lost 3 bases, leaving 3 bases of the junction unmatched. Germline values: CDR1 SGHVS, CDR2 FNYEAQ. CDR3 nucleotide sequence: TGTGCCAGCAGCTTTGCTAGCGGGGGGTACCAAGAGACCCAGTACTTC. This encodes CASSFASGGYQETQYF. Complete variable domain (other parts from reference TRBV7-6 and TRBJ2-5): GAGVSQSPRYKVTKRGQDVALRCDPISGHVSLYWYRQALGQGPEFLTYFNYEAQQDKSGLPNDRFSAERPEGSISTLTIQRTEQRDSAMYRCASSFASGGYQETQYFGPGTRLLVL.

This clone has a handful of counts. The V call is TRBV4-1, the J call TRBJ2-4; tentatively, D is TRBD2 (6 bases). V dropped 6 bases and J dropped 6 bases, with 18 bases sitting between them. CDR3 length equals 15 residues. CDR1 MGHRA and CDR2 YSYEKL come from the germline V gene. The CDR3 nucleotides read TGCGCCAGCAGTCCTCTTAGAGGCGGGGTAAACATTCAGTACTTC. This gives the protein CASSPLRGGVNIQYF.

V is TRBV5-1 and J is TRBJ1-1, with TRBD1 as a possible D gene (6 bases). The germline gives CDR1 SGHRS, CDR2 YFSETQ. The CDR3 has 14 residues. Trimming took off 4 bases at V and 4 bases at J, with 14 bases between the two ends. The CDR3 loop reads CASSAGGQTTEAFF. The CDR3 nucleotides are TGCGCCAGCAGCGCCGGCGGACAGACCACTGAAGCTTTCTTT.

V usage is TRBV9 and J usage is TRBJ1-1; 7 nucleotides agree with TRBD1. Trimming at V came to 0 bases and at J to 8 bases, leaving 4 bases not matched to a gene. Germline V gene sequence: CDR1 SGDLS, CDR2 YYNGEE. The CDR3 consists of 13 residues. The CDR3 is CASSVGGTAEAFF. CDR3 nucleotide sequence: TGTGCCAGCAGCGTAGGGGGGACAGCAGAAGCTTTCTTT. The complete variable domain, with remaining parts taken from reference TRBV9 and TRBJ1-1, reads DSGVTQTPKHLITATGQRVTLRCSPRSGDLSVYWYQQSLDQGLQFLIQYYNGEERAKGNILERFSAQQFPDLHSELNLSSLELGDSALYFCASSVGGTAEAFFGQGTRLTVV.

The chain has TRBV19 and TRBJ2-2, with 7 bases that match TRBD2. The trim removed 4 bases at V and 7 bases at J, leaving 3 bases unmatched. The CDR3 runs to 13 residues. CDR1 and CDR2 (germline): LNHDA, SQIVND (reference sequence). Here the CDR3 reads CASSRGGIGELFF. DNA of the CDR3: TGTGCCAGTAGTAGGGGGGGTATCGGGGAGCTGTTTTTT.

The chain uses TRBV19 and TRBJ2-1, with D perhaps matching TRBD1 (5 bases). The length of the CDR3 is 12 residues. The ends were cut back, 9 bases at V and 3 bases at J, with 9 bases in the middle. The V gene's germline CDR1 is LNHDA and CDR2 SQIVND (reference sequence). This chain's CDR3 is CASMQGYNEQFF. DNA for the CDR3: TGTGCCAGCATGCAGGGCTACAATGAGCAGTTCTTC.

This clone has a handful of counts. J is TRBJ1-6 and V is TRBV28; D might be TRBD1 (6 bases). Trimming cost V 6 bases and J 5 bases, with 11 bases left between them. Looked up from germline, CDR1 is MDHEN and CDR2 is SYDVKM. This CDR3 is built from 14 residues. This chain's CDR3 is CASSLGTNNSPLHF. The DNA for the CDR3 is TGTGCCAGCAGCCTCGGGACAAATAATTCACCCCTCCACTTT. Supplemented by reference TRBV28 and TRBJ1-6, the full variable domain reads DVKVTQSSRYLVKRTGEKVFLECVQDMDHENMFWYRQDPGLGLRLIYFSYDVKMKEKGDIPEGYSVSREKKERFSLILESASTNQTSMYLCASSLGTNNSPLHFGNGTRLTVT.

This rearrangement joins TRBV4-2 to TRBJ2-7; a weak D match, TRBD2 (5 bases). The CDR3 runs 14 residues. V shed 0 bases and J shed 3 bases, with 9 bases lying between them. Per the germline V gene, CDR1 is LGHNA and CDR2 is YNFKEQ. DNA for the CDR3: TGTGCCAGCAGCCAAGAGTTCCGGGACTACGAGCAGTACTTC. This codes for CASSQEFRDYEQYF.

The chain links TRBV6-4 to TRBJ2-3; 15 bases match TRBD2. Germline V lookup: CDR1 MRHNA, CDR2 SNTAGT. V shed 4 bases, J shed 4 bases, and the junction held 0 bases outside the gene matches. This CDR3 is built from 15 residues. The CDR3 reads CASSGTSGGADTQYF. CDR3 bases: TGTGCCAGCAGTGGGACTAGCGGGGGGGCAGATACGCAGTATTTT.

For this clone: The sample holds other DNA sequences that translate to the same CDR3. The rearrangement uses TRBV5-1 and TRBJ1-2, with a tentative D call TRBD1 (5 bases). V shed 0 bases and J shed 0 bases, with 9 bases lying between them. Looked up from germline, CDR1 is SGHRS and CDR2 is YFSETQ. The CDR3 contains 15 residues. This CDR3 reads CASSLGQSANYGYTF. CDR3 DNA: TGCGCCAGCAGCTTGGGACAGAGCGCTAACTATGGCTACACCTTC.

The gene calls are TRBV5-4 and TRBJ2-5; 7 nucleotides match TRBD1. The germline V gene encodes CDR1 SGHNT and CDR2 YYREEE (reference sequence). J lost 0 bases, V lost 1 base, and 6 bases had no gene match. This CDR3 has 16 residues. The CDR3 sequence is CASSLSGTVYQETQYF. The CDR3 DNA reads as TGTGCCAGCAGCTTGTCCGGGACAGTGTACCAAGAGACCCAGTACTTC. The full variable domain, with the rest looked up from reference TRBV5-4 and TRBJ2-5, is ETGVTQSPTHLIKTRGQQVTLRCSSQSGHNTVSWYQQALGQGPQFIFQYYREEENGRGNFPPRFSGLQFPNYSSELNVNALELDDSALYLCASSLSGTVYQETQYFGPGTRLLVL.

This clone was observed once. The CDR3 spells CASSLATPPRWFF. In nucleotides, the CDR3 is TGTGCCAGCAGTCTAGCCACTCCCCCACGATGGTTCTTC. The chain is built from TRBV28 and TRBJ2-1; perhaps TRBD2 as D (5 bases). Per the germline V gene, CDR1 is MDHEN and CDR2 is SYDVKM. V lost 5 bases and J lost 15, with 20 bases in between. The CDR3 length is 13 residues.

This chain joins TRBV2 and TRBJ2-3; 9 bases match TRBD2. This CDR3 comprises 17 residues. From germline, CDR1 is SNHLY and CDR2 FYNNEI. In DNA form, the CDR3 reads TGTGCGATCTATAATGGGCTAGCGGGGATCCTCACAGATACGCAGTATTTT. Amino acids: CAIYNGLAGILTDTQYF.

This chain links TRBV4-3 with TRBJ2-2, with 11 bases that match TRBD2. The V segment lost 0 bases and the J segment 5 bases; nucleotides outside the gene matches: 11. The CDR3 covers 19 residues. The germline V gene encodes CDR1 LGHNA and CDR2 YSLEER. In DNA, the CDR3 is TGCGCCAGCAGCCAAGAGGGATGGTCCTCTAGCGGGGGGACCGGGGAGCTGTTTTTT. It codes for CASSQEGWSSSGGTGELFF.

CDR3 amino acids: CASSLVSSYEQYF. The CDR3 nucleotides are TGTGCCAGCAGCTTAGTATCGTCCTACGAGCAGTACTTC. The rearrangement links TRBV7-2 to TRBJ2-7; D call uncertain. CDR1 and CDR2 from the germline V gene are SGHTA and FQGNSA. V was clipped by 1 base and J by 1 base, with 5 bases between them. CDR3 length: 13 amino acids.

The V gene is TRBV7-9, the J gene TRBJ1-6; D unresolved. Germline V gene lookup returns CDR1 SEHNR and CDR2 FQNEAQ (reference sequence). V lost 3 bases, J lost 0 bases, and 6 bases lay in between. This CDR3 has 15 amino acids. The DNA of the CDR3 is TGTGCCAGCAGCTTTGAGAGCTCCTATAATTCACCCCTCCACTTT. Translating gives CASSFESSYNSPLHF.

The chain joins TRBV11-2 to TRBJ2-7; unclear D gene. Deletions cut 0 bases from V and 0 bases from J, with 18 bases between. Germline CDR1 SGHAT, CDR2 FQNNGV. The CDR3 is 18 residues long. For the CDR3, the DNA is TGTGCCAGCAGCTTAGATCCTGCGTACCTGACAACCTCCTACGAGCAGTACTTC. Amino acids: CASSLDPAYLTTSYEQYF.

This chain joins TRBV6-5 and TRBJ1-2; D may be TRBD1 (5 bases). The CDR3 totals 13 residues. CDR1 and CDR2 (germline): MNHEY, SVGAGI. Trimming pared 7 bases from V and 4 bases from J, leaving 13 bases between. The CDR3, as DNA: TGTGCCAGCACCCAGGGTTCCCCCTATGGCTACACCTTC. This encodes CASTQGSPYGYTF.

The chain is built from TRBV28 and TRBJ1-2; tentatively, D is TRBD1 (5 bases). Germline values: CDR1 MDHEN, CDR2 SYDVKM. V was trimmed by 6 bases and J by 8 bases, leaving 13 bases between them. This CDR3 is 12 amino acids long. The CDR3 sequence is CASRETVSGYTF. CDR3 bases: TGTGCCAGCAGGGAGACAGTTAGCGGCTACACCTTC.

A note on this clone: The identical CDR3 is also encoded by other nucleotide sequences in the sample. The chain combines TRBV9 with TRBJ2-7, with D possibly TRBD2 on 5 matching bases. CDR3 size: 13 residues. Germline loops: CDR1 SGDLS, CDR2 YYNGEE. V gave up 0 bases and J gave up 1 base, with 5 bases separating them. CDR3 amino acids: CASSVGGSYEQYF. The CDR3 DNA reads TGTGCCAGCAGCGTAGGAGGGTCCTACGAGCAGTACTTC. Full variable domain (missing parts from reference TRBV9 and TRBJ2-7): DSGVTQTPKHLITATGQRVTLRCSPRSGDLSVYWYQQSLDQGLQFLIQYYNGEERAKGNILERFSAQQFPDLHSELNLSSLELGDSALYFCASSVGGSYEQYFGPGTRLTVT.

The rearrangement joins TRBV11-3 to TRBJ2-2; D ambiguous. This CDR3 comprises 14 residues. The V gene lost 5 bases and the J gene lost 4 bases, with 11 bases spanning the gap. Germline assignment: CDR1 SGHNT and CDR2 YENEEA. CDR3 amino acids: CASSQSSITGELFF. CDR3 sequence (DNA): TGTGCCAGCAGCCAAAGTAGTATCACCGGGGAGCTGTTTTTT.

This clone was counted at least ten times. This chain joins TRBV28 and TRBJ2-5, with D possibly TRBD2 on 5 matching bases. Germline V gene sequence: CDR1 MDHEN, CDR2 SYDVKM. V shed 5 bases and J shed 1 base, with 11 bases lying between them. The CDR3 runs to 14 residues. The CDR3 nucleotides read TGTGCCAGCAGTAGTCCGGGGTCCCAAGAGACCCAGTACTTC. As protein: CASSSPGSQETQYF.

The table lists this clone with a count of one. V usage is TRBV7-8 and J usage is TRBJ2-3, with TRBD1 matching over 9 bases. The germline V gene encodes CDR1 SGHVS and CDR2 FQNEAQ. There are 14 residues in the CDR3. The trim removed 5 bases at V and 6 bases at J, leaving 6 bases unmatched. CDR3 sequence reads: CASSSSGTGDTQYF. The CDR3 region has the DNA TGTGCCAGCAGCAGTTCCGGGACAGGGGATACGCAGTATTTT.

The chain recombines TRBV4-1 with TRBJ1-2; a weak D match, TRBD1 (6 bases). The CDR3 is 17 amino acids. Trimming removed 0 bases from V and 0 bases from J, with 14 bases in between. The germline V gene encodes CDR1 MGHRA and CDR2 YSYEKL. The CDR3 region is CASSQEGGGLANYGYTF. CDR3 bases: TGCGCCAGCAGCCAAGAAGGGGGGGGACTCGCTAACTATGGCTACACCTTC.

The chain joins TRBV4-3 to TRBJ1-2, with no clear D. V shed 0 bases and J shed 4 bases, with 9 bases lying between them. The CDR3 spans 14 residues. The germline V gene has CDR1 LGHNA and CDR2 YSLEER. The CDR3 coding sequence is TGCGCCAGCAGCCAAGATCCCACCAGCTATGGCTACACCTTC. It yields the protein CASSQDPTSYGYTF.

V is TRBV7-9 and J is TRBJ1-5, with 8 positions matching TRBD1. This CDR3 is built from 15 residues. Trimming cost V 5 bases and J 5 bases; bases outside gene matches: 8. Per germline, CDR1 SEHNR and CDR2 FQNEAQ (reference sequence). CDR3 residues: CASSPGGLGDQPQHF. The DNA for the CDR3 is TGTGCCAGCAGCCCAGGGGGCTTGGGGGATCAGCCCCAGCATTTT.

The chain joins TRBV19 to TRBJ1-4; D gene unclear. The CDR3 contains 15 residues. Trimming removed 6 bases from V and 7 bases from J, with 18 bases in between. Germline V gene data show CDR1 as LNHDA and CDR2 as SQIVND (reference sequence). The CDR3 DNA reads TGTGCCAGTAGGTCCATAATCCGGGTGTCTGAAAAACTGTTTTTT. It specifies CASRSIIRVSEKLFF.